The rows below give T cell receptor beta chains drawn from one sample of a study of Tregs in tolerant kidney transplant recipients. The assay was immunoSEQ multiplex PCR, and TCRdb's table has in-frame clones only and misses some. Here the sample spans roughly 46,000 clones, around 90% being singletons. Sequenced: Tregs from blood. These receptors were obtained from a human donor in good health. CDR3s include the opening cysteine and the closing phenylalanine or tryptophan. A D gene is named only where the DNA matches it firmly. A row's size may be missing; if present it is once, few, many or a size class.

j_call d_call clone_size v_call cdr3_aa cdr3_nt
TRBJ1-2 TRBD1 . TRBV5-1 CASSLEGAGYGYTF TGCGCCAGCAGCTTGGAGGGGGCAGGGTATGGCTACACCTTC
TRBJ2-7 . . TRBV7-6 CASSFGGKGHSYEQYF TGTGCCAGCAGCTTCGGAGGGAAGGGGCACTCCTACGAGCAGTACTTC
TRBJ2-6 TRBD1 . TRBV7-9 CASRRSGQGAAGANVLTF TGTGCCAGCAGGCGATCCGGACAGGGGGCGGCTGGGGCCAACGTCCTGACTTTC
TRBJ1-5 . . TRBV7-8 CASSHTGFYSNQPQHF TGTGCCAGCAGCCATACAGGTTTTTATAGCAATCAGCCCCAGCATTTT
TRBJ2-1 TRBD1 . TRBV7-2 CASSLVGTEEIF TGTGCCAGCAGCTTAGTGGGGACAGAGGAAATCTTC
TRBJ2-1 TRBD2 . TRBV30 CAWRSLWAGEGNEQFF TGTGCCTGGAGGTCCCTCTGGGCGGGAGAGGGGAATGAGCAGTTCTTC
TRBJ2-2 . . TRBV7-6 CASSSRGVTGELFF TGTGCCAGCAGCTCTCGAGGGGTGACCGGGGAGCTGTTTTTT
TRBJ1-3 . . TRBV5-1 CASSSNTGFSGNTIYF TGCGCCAGCAGCTCCAATACAGGGTTCTCTGGAAACACCATATATTTT
TRBJ1-1 . . TRBV29-1 CSACVTLNTEAFF TGCAGCGCTTGTGTCACTTTGAACACTGAAGCTTTCTTT
TRBJ2-5 TRBD1 . TRBV2 CASSEVGTGTKETQYF TGTGCCAGCAGTGAAGTTGGGACAGGGACGAAAGAGACCCAGTACTTC
TRBJ1-6 . . TRBV2 CALQKTVPYNSPLHF TGTGCCTTACAAAAGACAGTGCCCTATAATTCACCCCTCCACTTT
TRBJ1-1 . . TRBV29-1 CSVVTGTLNTEAFF TGCAGCGTTGTAACCGGGACTCTTAACACTGAAGCTTTCTTT
TRBJ1-2 . . TRBV4-2 CASSQDSPGRNYGYTF TGTGCCAGCAGCCAAGATTCTCCCGGCCGAAACTATGGCTACACCTTC
TRBJ2-3 . . TRBV5-1 CASSLGRLAQYF TGCGCCAGCAGCTTAGGTCGGCTGGCGCAGTATTTT
TRBJ2-7 . . TRBV10-1 CASSVELGAYEQYF TGCGCCAGCAGTGTGGAACTAGGAGCCTACGAGCAGTACTTC
TRBJ1-5 . . TRBV5-6 CASSLLGREDQPQHF TGTGCCAGCAGCTTGTTGGGACGGGAAGATCAGCCCCAGCATTTT
TRBJ1-3 . . TRBV18 CASSLDLGENTIYF TGTGCCAGCTCACTAGACCTCGGGGAAAACACCATATATTTT
TRBJ2-3 . . TRBV2 CASSRQAFLSMDTQYF TGTGCCAGCAGCCGACAGGCCTTCTTATCGATGGATACGCAGTATTTT
TRBJ1-4 . . TRBV9 CASSGMGGGDEKLFF TGTGCCAGCAGTGGAATGGGGGGCGGTGATGAAAAACTGTTTTTT
TRBJ2-1 . . TRBV5-1 CASSLVGSSYNEQFF TGCGCCAGCAGCTTGGTAGGCAGCTCCTACAATGAGCAGTTCTTC
TRBJ2-3 . . TRBV7-8 CASSFIDTQYF TGTGCCAGCAGTTTTATAGATACGCAGTATTTT
TRBJ2-7 TRBD1 . TRBV18 CASSLRDRAFMVSYEQYF TGTGCCAGCTCACTCCGGGACAGGGCCTTTATGGTCTCCTACGAGCAGTACTTC
TRBJ1-6 TRBD1 . TRBV6-1 CASSSGQGYSPLHF TGTGCCAGCAGTTCAGGACAGGGTTACTCACCCCTCCACTTT
TRBJ1-2 . . TRBV27 CASSRGYGYTF TGTGCCAGCAGCCGCGGCTATGGCTACACCTTC
TRBJ1-1 . . TRBV25-1 CASSERRNTEAFF TGTGCCAGCAGTGAGAGAAGGAACACTGAAGCTTTCTTT
TRBJ1-1 . . TRBV9 CASSARQTNTEAFF TGTGCCAGCAGCGCCCGACAGACCAACACTGAAGCTTTCTTT
TRBJ1-1 TRBD1 . TRBV5-6 CASSYRQGRGSTEAFF TGTGCCAGCAGCTACAGACAGGGTAGAGGGAGCACTGAAGCTTTCTTT
TRBJ2-3 . . TRBV20-1 CSAPTRDTQYF TGCAGTGCCCCCACCCGAGATACGCAGTATTTT
TRBJ2-7 TRBD2 . TRBV15 CATSRGGSGRNEQYF TGTGCCACCAGCAGAGGGGGTAGCGGGAGGAACGAGCAGTACTTC
TRBJ2-6 . . TRBV7-3 CASSLTGANVLTF TGTGCCAGCAGCTTAACTGGGGCCAACGTCCTGACTTTC
TRBJ1-2 . . TRBV5-4 CASAEGYYGYTF TGTGCCAGCGCTGAGGGGTACTATGGCTACACCTTC
TRBJ2-5 TRBD2 . TRBV10-3 CAISRLAGRETQYF TGTGCCATCAGCAGACTAGCGGGACGAGAGACCCAGTACTTC
TRBJ1-2 . once TRBV14 CASSRQRQSFYGYTF TGTGCCAGCAGCCGACAAAGACAGAGCTTCTATGGCTACACCTTC
TRBJ2-5 TRBD1 once TRBV11-3 CASSPGGGSETQYF TGTGCCAGCAGCCCAGGGGGTGGGTCAGAGACCCAGTACTTC
TRBJ2-7 TRBD1 . TRBV2 CASTQGGTGSYEQYF TGTGCCAGCACTCAAGGTGGGACAGGGTCCTACGAGCAGTACTTC
TRBJ1-1 . . TRBV5-1 CASSRLSLNTEAFF TGCGCCAGCAGCAGACTGTCATTGAACACTGAAGCTTTCTTT
TRBJ2-1 . . TRBV19 CASSIKVEQFF TGTGCCAGTAGTATAAAGGTCGAGCAGTTCTTC
TRBJ1-3 . . TRBV5-1 CASRVEPGNTIYF TGCGCTTCCAGGGTAGAACCTGGAAACACCATATATTTT
TRBJ1-2 TRBD1 once TRBV2 CASVWGQGLYGYTF TGTGCCAGCGTCTGGGGACAGGGACTTTATGGCTACACCTTC
TRBJ2-1 . . TRBV5-6 CASSHQGSTRDYNEQFF TGTGCCAGCAGCCATCAGGGGTCCACGAGAGATTACAATGAGCAGTTCTTC
TRBJ1-5 . . TRBV7-8 CASSLPRANQPQHF TGTGCCAGCAGCTTACCAAGGGCCAATCAGCCCCAGCATTTT
TRBJ2-3 TRBD2 . TRBV4-1 CASSQDRTSGRARDTQYF TGCGCCAGCAGCCAAGATAGAACTAGCGGGAGGGCCAGGGATACGCAGTATTTT
TRBJ2-7 . . TRBV5-1 CASSSGPSGYYEQYF TGCGCCAGCAGCTCCGGGCCTTCCGGCTATTACGAGCAGTACTTC
TRBJ1-1 TRBD1 . TRBV11-3 CASSGGQGAEAFF TGTGCCAGCAGCGGCGGACAGGGTGCTGAAGCTTTCTTT
TRBJ2-1 TRBD1 . TRBV9 CASSAGQVNEQFF TGTGCCAGCAGCGCCGGACAGGTGAACGAGCAGTTCTTC
TRBJ2-3 TRBD2 . TRBV2 CASNYRWASGTDTQYF TGTGCCAGCAATTACAGGTGGGCTAGCGGAACAGATACGCAGTATTTT
TRBJ2-1 TRBD2 . TRBV30 CAWTSGFYNEQFF TGTGCCTGGACTAGCGGGTTTTACAATGAGCAGTTCTTC
TRBJ2-5 . once TRBV10-1 CASSGTPGPETQYF TGCGCCAGCAGTGGGACCCCTGGTCCAGAGACCCAGTACTTC
TRBJ2-1 . . TRBV5-4 CASSQVPHDEQFF TGTGCCAGCAGCCAAGTGCCACACGATGAGCAGTTCTTC
TRBJ2-6 . . TRBV29-1 CSASGIGANVLTF TGCAGCGCCTCAGGGATTGGGGCCAACGTCCTGACTTTC
TRBJ2-2 . . TRBV7-2 CASNFLGPYTGELFF TGTGCCAGCAACTTTTTGGGACCCTACACCGGGGAGCTGTTTTTT
TRBJ2-5 . . TRBV11-2 CASSFGFQETQYF TGTGCCAGCAGCTTTGGCTTCCAGGAGACCCAGTACTTC
TRBJ1-2 . . TRBV5-6 CASSFSGWGYTF TGTGCCAGCAGCTTCTCAGGTTGGGGCTACACCTTC
TRBJ2-5 . . TRBV2 CASRGGEETQYF TGTGCCAGCAGGGGGGGAGAAGAGACCCAGTACTTC
TRBJ2-5 . . TRBV10-3 CAISAFQETQYF TGTGCCATCAGTGCCTTCCAAGAGACCCAGTACTTC